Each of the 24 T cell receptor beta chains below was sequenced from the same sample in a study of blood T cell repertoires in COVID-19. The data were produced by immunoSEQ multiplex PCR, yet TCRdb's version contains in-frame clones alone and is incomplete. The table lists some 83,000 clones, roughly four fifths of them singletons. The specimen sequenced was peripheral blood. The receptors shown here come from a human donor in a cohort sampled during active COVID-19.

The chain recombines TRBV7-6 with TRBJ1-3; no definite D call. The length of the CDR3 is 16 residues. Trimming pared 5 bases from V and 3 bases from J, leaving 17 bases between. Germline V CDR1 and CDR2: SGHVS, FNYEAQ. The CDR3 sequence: CASSPSAFPDGNTIYF. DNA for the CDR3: TGTGCCAGCAGCCCCAGCGCCTTCCCGGATGGAAACACCATATATTTT.

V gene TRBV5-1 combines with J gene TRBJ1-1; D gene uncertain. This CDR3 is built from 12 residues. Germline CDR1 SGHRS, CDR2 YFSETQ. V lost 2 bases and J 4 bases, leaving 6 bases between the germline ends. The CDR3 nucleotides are TGCGCCAGCAGCTTTGGAGGCACTGAAGCTTTCTTT. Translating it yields CASSFGGTEAFF. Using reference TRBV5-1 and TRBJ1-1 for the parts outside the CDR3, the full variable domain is KAGVTQTPRYLIKTRGQQVTLSCSPISGHRSVSWYQQTPGQGLQFLFEYFSETQRNKGNFPGRFSGRQFSNSRSEMNVSTLELGDSALYLCASSFGGTEAFFGQGTRLTVV.

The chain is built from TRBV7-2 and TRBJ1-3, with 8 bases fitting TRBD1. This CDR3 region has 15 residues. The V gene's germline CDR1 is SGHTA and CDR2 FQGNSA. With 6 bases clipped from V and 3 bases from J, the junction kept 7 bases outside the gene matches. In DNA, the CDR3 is TGTGCCAGCAGATTACCAGGGGGCGGTGGAAACACCATATATTTT. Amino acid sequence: CASRLPGGGGNTIYF.

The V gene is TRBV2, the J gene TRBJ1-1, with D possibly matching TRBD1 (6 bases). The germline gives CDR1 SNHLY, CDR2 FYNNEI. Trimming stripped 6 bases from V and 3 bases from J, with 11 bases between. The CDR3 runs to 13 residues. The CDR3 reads CASSLKGDTEAFF. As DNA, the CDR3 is TGTGCCAGCAGCCTTAAGGGGGACACTGAAGCTTTCTTT.

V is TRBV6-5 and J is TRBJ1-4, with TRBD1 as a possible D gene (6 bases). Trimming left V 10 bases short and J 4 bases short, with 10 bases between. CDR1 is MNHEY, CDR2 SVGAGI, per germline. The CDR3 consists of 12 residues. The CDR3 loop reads CATGALNEKLFF. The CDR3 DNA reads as TGTGCCACAGGGGCACTTAATGAAAAACTGTTTTTT.

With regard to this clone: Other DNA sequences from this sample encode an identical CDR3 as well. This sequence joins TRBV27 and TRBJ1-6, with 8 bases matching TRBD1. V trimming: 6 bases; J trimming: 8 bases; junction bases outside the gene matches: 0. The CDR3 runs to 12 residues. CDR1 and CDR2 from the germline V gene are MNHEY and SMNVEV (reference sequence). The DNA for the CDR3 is TGTGCCAGCAGGGACAGGGATTCACCCCTCCACTTT. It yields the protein CASRDRDSPLHF.

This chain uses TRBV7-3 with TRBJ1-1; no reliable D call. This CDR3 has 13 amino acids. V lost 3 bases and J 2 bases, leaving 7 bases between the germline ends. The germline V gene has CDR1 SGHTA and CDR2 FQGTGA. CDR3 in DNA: TGTGCCAGCAGCTTTACAGAAAACACTGAAGCTTTCTTT. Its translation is CASSFTENTEAFF. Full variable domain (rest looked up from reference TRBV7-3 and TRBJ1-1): GAGVSQTPSNKVTEKGKYVELRCDPISGHTALYWYRQSLGQGPEFLIYFQGTGAADDSGLPNDRFFAVRPEGSVSTLKIQRTERGDSAVYLCASSFTENTEAFFGQGTRLTVV.

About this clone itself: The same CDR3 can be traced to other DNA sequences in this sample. CDR3 amino acids: CASSYSGTGTYEQYF. CDR3 nucleotides: TGTGCCAGCAGCTATAGCGGGACAGGGACCTACGAGCAGTACTTC. The J gene is TRBJ2-7, the V gene TRBV6-5; tentative D call: TRBD1 (9 bases). Trimming pared 6 bases from V and 2 bases from J, leaving 17 bases between. CDR3 length equals 15 residues. The germline V gene has CDR1 MNHEY and CDR2 SVGAGI.

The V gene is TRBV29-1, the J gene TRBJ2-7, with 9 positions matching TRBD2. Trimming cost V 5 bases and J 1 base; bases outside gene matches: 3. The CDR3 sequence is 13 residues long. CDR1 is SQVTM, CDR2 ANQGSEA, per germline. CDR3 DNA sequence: TGCAGCGTTAGCGGGGGGCAATCCTACGAGCAGTACTTC. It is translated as CSVSGGQSYEQYF.

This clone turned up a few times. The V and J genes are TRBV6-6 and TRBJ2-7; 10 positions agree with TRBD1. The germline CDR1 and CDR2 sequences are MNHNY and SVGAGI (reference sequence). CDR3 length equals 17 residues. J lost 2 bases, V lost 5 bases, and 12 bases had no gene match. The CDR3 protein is CASSPHPGTGDPYEQYF. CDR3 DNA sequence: TGTGCCAGCAGTCCCCACCCTGGGACAGGGGATCCCTACGAGCAGTACTTC.

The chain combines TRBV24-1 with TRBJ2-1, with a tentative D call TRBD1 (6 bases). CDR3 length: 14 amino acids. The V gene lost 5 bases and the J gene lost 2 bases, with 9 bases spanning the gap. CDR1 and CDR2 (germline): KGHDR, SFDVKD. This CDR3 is CATSAEGAYNEQFF. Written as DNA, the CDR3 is TGTGCCACCAGTGCCGAGGGGGCCTACAATGAGCAGTTCTTC.

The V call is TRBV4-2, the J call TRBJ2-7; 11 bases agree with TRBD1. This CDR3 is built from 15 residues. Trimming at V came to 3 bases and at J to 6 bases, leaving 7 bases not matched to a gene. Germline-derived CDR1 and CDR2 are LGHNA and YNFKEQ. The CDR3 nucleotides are TGTGCCAGCAGCCAGCCCGGGACAGGGGGGTCCGAGCAGTACTTC. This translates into CASSQPGTGGSEQYF.

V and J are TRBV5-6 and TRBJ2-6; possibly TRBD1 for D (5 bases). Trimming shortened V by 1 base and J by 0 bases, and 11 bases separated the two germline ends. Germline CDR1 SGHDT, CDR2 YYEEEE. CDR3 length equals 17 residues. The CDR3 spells CASSLPGYHSGANVLTF. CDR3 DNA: TGTGCCAGCAGCTTGCCAGGGTATCACTCTGGGGCCAACGTCCTGACTTTC.

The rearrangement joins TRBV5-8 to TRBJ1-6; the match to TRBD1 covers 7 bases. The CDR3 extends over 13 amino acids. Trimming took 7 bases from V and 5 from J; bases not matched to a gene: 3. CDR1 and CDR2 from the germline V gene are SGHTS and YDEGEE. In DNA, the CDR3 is TGTGCCAGCGGGGGACAGCATAATTCACCCCTCCACTTT. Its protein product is CASGGQHNSPLHF.

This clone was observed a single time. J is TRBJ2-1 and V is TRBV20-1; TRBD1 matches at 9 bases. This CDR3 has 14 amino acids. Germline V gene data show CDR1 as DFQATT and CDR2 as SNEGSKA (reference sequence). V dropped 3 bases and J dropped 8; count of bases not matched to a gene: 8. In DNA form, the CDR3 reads TGCAGTGCTAGTTCGGGACAGGGTAACCATGAGCAGTTCTTC. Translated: CSASSGQGNHEQFF.

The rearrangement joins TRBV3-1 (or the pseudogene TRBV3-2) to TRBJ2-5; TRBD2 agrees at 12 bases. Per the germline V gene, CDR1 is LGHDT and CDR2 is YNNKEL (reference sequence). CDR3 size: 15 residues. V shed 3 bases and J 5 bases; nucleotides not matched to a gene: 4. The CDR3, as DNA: TGTGCCAGCAGCCAGTCTAGCGGGGGGGCGGAGACCCAGTACTTC. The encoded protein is CASSQSSGGAETQYF.

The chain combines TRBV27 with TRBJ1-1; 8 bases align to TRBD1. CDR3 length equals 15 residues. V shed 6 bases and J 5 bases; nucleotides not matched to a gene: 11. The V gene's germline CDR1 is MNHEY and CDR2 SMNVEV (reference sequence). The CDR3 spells CASSRRSGQVTEAFF. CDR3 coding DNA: TGTGCCAGCAGCCGGAGGTCGGGACAGGTTACTGAAGCTTTCTTT.

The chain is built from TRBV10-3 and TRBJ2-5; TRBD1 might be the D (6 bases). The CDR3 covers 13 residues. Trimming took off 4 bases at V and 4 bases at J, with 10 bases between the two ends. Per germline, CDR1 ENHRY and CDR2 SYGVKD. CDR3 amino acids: CAISAMGAETQYF. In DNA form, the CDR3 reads TGTGCCATCAGTGCCATGGGGGCAGAGACCCAGTACTTC.

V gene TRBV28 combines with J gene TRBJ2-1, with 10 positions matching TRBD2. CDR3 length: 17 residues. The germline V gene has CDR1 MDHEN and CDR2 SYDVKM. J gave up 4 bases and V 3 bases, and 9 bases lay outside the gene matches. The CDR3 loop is CASSLEPTGLAYNEQFF. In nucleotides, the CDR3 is TGTGCCAGCAGTTTGGAACCCACGGGACTAGCGTACAATGAGCAGTTCTTC.

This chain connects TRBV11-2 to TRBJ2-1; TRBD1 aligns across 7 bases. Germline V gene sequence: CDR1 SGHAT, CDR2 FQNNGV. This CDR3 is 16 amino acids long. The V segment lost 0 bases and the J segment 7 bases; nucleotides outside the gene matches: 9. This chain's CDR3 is CASSLDLRGGKNEQFF. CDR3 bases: TGTGCCAGCAGCTTAGATCTAAGAGGGGGCAAGAATGAGCAGTTCTTC.

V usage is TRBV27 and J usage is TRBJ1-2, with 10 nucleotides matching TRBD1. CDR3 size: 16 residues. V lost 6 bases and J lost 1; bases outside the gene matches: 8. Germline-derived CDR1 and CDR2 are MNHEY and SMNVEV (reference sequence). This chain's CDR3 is CASSPLDRGVNYGYTF. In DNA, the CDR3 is TGTGCCAGCAGCCCACTGGACAGGGGGGTTAACTATGGCTACACCTTC.

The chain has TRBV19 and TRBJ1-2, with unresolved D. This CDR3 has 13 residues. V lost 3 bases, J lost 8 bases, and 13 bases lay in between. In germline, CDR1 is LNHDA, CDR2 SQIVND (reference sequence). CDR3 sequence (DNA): TGTGCCAGTAGTATGCTCGGGTCGGGGGGCTACACCTTC. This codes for CASSMLGSGGYTF.

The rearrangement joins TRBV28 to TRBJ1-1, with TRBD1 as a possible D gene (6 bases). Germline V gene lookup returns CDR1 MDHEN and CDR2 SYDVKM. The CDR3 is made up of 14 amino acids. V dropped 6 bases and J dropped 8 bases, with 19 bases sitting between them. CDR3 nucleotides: TGTGCCAGCAGGATCAGGACAGTGGGGCCCGAAGCTTTCTTT. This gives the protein CASRIRTVGPEAFF.

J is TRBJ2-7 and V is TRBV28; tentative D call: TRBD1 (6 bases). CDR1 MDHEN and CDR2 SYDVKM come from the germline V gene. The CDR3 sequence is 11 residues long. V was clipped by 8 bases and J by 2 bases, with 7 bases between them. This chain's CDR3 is CASAGAYEQYF. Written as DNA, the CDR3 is TGTGCCAGCGCAGGGGCCTACGAGCAGTACTTC.